These T cell receptor beta chains were read from a single sample in a study of graft-versus-host responses after intestinal transplantation. TCRdb keeps only in-frame clones here, not all; method: immunoSEQ multiplex PCR. The sample has around 130,000 clones, 85% to 95% seen once; the top ten hold over 0.15%. For these receptors, no antigen is known. The specimen was unstimulated CD4+ T cells sorted from spleen or lymph node cells, collected before intestinal transplant. The receptors here all came from a human donor who received an intestinal transplant. Each CDR3 is given with its conserved first and last residue. The order of the fields is V gene, clone size, J gene, D gene, CDR3 DNA, CDR3 protein. D genes are given only for firm matches. Clone size appears in some rows only: once, few, many, or a class for an expanded clone.

v_call: TRBV9
clone_size: .
j_call: TRBJ2-3
d_call: .
cdr3_nt: TGTGCCAGCAGCGTACAAACCGGGGTTAGTCATACGCAGTATTTT
cdr3_aa: CASSVQTGVSHTQYF

v_call: TRBV27
clone_size: .
j_call: TRBJ2-3
d_call: TRBD1
cdr3_nt: TGTGCCAGCAGTTGGACAGGGGATTTAATGGGCACAGATACGCAGTATTTT
cdr3_aa: CASSWTGDLMGTDTQYF

v_call: TRBV9
clone_size: .
j_call: TRBJ2-7
d_call: .
cdr3_nt: TGTGCCAGCAGCGTAGGCCCGGTAAGCTCCTACGAGCAGTACTTC
cdr3_aa: CASSVGPVSSYEQYF

v_call: TRBV10-1
clone_size: once
j_call: TRBJ1-1
d_call: .
cdr3_nt: TGCGCCAGCAGTGATGAGGGCGCGAGGAACACTGAAGCTTTCTTT
cdr3_aa: CASSDEGARNTEAFF

v_call: TRBV30
clone_size: .
j_call: TRBJ2-3
d_call: .
cdr3_nt: TGTGCCTGGAGTGTACGACTCTCCCGGGCGCAGTATTTT
cdr3_aa: CAWSVRLSRAQYF

v_call: TRBV5-1
clone_size: .
j_call: TRBJ2-7
d_call: .
cdr3_nt: TGCGCCAGCAGCTTGGCCTCGGGGGGCTCGCCGCGGAACGAGCAATACTTC
cdr3_aa: CASSLASGGSPRNEQYF

v_call: TRBV27
clone_size: .
j_call: TRBJ2-7
d_call: .
cdr3_nt: TGTGCCAGCAGTTCCTCCGAACCGGGACTCGGGTACGAGCAGTACTTC
cdr3_aa: CASSSSEPGLGYEQYF

v_call: TRBV5-5
clone_size: .
j_call: TRBJ1-1
d_call: TRBD1
cdr3_nt: TGTGCCAGCAGCTACGACAGGGGATTAGGAGCTTTCTTT
cdr3_aa: CASSYDRGLGAFF

v_call: TRBV7-9
clone_size: once
j_call: TRBJ1-6
d_call: TRBD1
cdr3_nt: TGTGCCAGCAGCTTAACAGGGGGATCCTATAATTCACCCCTCCACTTT
cdr3_aa: CASSLTGGSYNSPLHF

v_call: TRBV30
clone_size: .
j_call: TRBJ1-3
d_call: .
cdr3_nt: TGTGCCTGGAGTGAAGGGAGATTCTCTGGAAACACCATATATTTT
cdr3_aa: CAWSEGRFSGNTIYF